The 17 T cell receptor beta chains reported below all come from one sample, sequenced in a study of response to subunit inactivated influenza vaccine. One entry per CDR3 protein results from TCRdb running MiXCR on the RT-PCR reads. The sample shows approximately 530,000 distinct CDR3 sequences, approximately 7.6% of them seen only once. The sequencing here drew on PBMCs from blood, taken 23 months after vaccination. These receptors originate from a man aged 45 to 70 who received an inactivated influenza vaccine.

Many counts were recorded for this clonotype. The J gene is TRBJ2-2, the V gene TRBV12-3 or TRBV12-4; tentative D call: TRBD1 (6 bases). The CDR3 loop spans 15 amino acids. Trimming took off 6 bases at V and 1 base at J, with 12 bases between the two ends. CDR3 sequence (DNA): TGTGCCAGCAGCAGCAGGGGCGAGAACACCGGGGAGCTGTTTTTT. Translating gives CASSSRGENTGELFF.

For the CDR3, the DNA is TGCGCCAGCAGCTTGGGCGGGCTCCGGGGTCTGAACACTGAAGCTTTCTTT. As protein: CASSLGGLRGLNTEAFF. V and J are TRBV5-1 and TRBJ1-1; D remains ambiguous. The CDR3 has 17 amino acids. In germline, CDR1 is SGHRS, CDR2 YFSETQ. The V end was cut by 0 bases, the J end by 0 bases, with 15 bases between.

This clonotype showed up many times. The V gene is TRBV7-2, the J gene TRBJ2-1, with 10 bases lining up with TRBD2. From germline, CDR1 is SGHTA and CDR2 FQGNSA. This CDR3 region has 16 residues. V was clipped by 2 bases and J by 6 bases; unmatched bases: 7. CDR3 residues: CASSLLAGARSNEQFF. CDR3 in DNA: TGTGCCAGCAGCTTACTAGCGGGAGCTCGGAGCAATGAGCAGTTCTTC.

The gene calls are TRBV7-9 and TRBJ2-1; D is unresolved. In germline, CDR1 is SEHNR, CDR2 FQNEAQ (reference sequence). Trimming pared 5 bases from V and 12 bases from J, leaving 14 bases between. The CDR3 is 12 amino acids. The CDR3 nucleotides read TGTGCCAGCAGCCCCCCAGGAGTTGGGCAGTTCTTC. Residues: CASSPPGVGQFF.

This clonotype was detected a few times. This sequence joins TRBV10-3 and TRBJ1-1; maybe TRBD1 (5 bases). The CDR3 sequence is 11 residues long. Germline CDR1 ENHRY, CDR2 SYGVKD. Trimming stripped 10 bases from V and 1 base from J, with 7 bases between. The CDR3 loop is CATRGNTEAFF. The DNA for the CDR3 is TGTGCCACGAGGGGGAACACTGAAGCTTTCTTT.

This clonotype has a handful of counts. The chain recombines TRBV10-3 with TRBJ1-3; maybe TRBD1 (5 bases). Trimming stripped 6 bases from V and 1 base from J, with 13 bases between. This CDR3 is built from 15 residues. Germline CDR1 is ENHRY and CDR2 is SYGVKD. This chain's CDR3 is CAIRQQAPSGNTIYF. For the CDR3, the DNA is TGTGCCATCAGGCAACAGGCTCCTTCTGGAAACACCATATATTTT.

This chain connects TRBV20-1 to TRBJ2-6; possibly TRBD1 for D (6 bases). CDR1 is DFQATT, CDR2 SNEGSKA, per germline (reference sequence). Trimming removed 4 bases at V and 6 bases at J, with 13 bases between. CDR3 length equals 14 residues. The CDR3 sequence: CSANRVPQANVLTF. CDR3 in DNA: TGCAGTGCTAACAGGGTACCTCAGGCCAACGTCCTGACTTTC.

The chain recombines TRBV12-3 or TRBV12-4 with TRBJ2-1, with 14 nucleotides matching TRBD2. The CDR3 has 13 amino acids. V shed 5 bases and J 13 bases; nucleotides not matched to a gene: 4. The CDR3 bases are TGTGCCAGCAGTCCGGGACTAGCGGGGGCCCAGTTCTTC. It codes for CASSPGLAGAQFF.

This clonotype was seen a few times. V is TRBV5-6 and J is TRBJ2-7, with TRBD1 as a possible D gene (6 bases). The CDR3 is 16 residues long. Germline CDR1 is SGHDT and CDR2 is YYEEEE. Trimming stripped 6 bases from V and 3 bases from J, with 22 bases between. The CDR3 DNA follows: TGTGCCAGCACTCTGCGGTCATGGGGGCTCGGCTACGAGCAGTACTTC. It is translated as CASTLRSWGLGYEQYF.

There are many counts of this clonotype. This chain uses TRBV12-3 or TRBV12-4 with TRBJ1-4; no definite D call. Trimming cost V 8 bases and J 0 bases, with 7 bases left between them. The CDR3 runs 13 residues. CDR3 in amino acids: CASFRSTNEKLFF. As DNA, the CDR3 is TGTGCCAGCTTTAGGTCAACTAATGAAAAACTGTTTTTT.

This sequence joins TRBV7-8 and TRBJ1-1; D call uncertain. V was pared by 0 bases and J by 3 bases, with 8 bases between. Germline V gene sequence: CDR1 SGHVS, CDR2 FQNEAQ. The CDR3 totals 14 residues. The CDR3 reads CASSLAPGYTEAFF. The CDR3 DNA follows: TGTGCCAGCAGCTTAGCGCCGGGTTACACTGAAGCTTTCTTT.

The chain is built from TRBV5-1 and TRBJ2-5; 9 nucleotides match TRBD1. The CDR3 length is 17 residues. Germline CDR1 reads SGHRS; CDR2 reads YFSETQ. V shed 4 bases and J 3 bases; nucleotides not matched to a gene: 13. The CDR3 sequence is CASSTGQGSGTKETQYF. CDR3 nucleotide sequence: TGCGCCAGCAGCACGGGACAGGGTTCGGGGACAAAAGAGACCCAGTACTTC.

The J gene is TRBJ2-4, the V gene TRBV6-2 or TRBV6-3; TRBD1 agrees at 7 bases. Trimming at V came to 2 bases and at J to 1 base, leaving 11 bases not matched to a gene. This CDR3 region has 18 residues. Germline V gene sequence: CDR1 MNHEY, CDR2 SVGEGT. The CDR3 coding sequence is TGTGCCAGCAGTTACCCACCGCCAACAGGGGAGGCCAAAAACATTCAGTACTTC. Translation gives CASSYPPPTGEAKNIQYF.

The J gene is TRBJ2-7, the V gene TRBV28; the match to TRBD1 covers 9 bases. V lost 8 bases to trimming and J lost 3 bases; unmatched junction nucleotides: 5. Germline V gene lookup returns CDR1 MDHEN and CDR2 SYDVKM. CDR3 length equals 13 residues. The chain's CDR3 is CASLRTGDYEQYF. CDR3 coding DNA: TGTGCCAGCCTGCGGACAGGGGACTACGAGCAGTACTTC.

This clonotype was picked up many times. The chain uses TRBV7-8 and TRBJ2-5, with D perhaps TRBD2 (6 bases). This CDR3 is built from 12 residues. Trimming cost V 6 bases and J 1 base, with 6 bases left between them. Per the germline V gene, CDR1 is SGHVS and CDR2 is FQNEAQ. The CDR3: CASRGGQETQYF. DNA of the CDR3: TGTGCCAGCAGGGGGGGCCAAGAGACCCAGTACTTC.

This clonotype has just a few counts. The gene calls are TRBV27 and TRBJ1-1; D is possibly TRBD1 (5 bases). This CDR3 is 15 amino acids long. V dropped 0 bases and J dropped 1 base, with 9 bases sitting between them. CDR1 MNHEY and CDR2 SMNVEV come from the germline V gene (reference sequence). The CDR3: CASSLSAGSNTEAFF. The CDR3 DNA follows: TGTGCCAGCAGTTTATCGGCAGGGTCGAACACTGAAGCTTTCTTT.

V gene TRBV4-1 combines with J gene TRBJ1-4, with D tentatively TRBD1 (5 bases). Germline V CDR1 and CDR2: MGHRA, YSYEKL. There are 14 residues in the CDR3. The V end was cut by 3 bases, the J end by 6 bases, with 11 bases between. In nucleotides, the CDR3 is TGCGCCAGCAGCCACCCAGGGAGGGATGAAAAACTGTTTTTT. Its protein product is CASSHPGRDEKLFF.